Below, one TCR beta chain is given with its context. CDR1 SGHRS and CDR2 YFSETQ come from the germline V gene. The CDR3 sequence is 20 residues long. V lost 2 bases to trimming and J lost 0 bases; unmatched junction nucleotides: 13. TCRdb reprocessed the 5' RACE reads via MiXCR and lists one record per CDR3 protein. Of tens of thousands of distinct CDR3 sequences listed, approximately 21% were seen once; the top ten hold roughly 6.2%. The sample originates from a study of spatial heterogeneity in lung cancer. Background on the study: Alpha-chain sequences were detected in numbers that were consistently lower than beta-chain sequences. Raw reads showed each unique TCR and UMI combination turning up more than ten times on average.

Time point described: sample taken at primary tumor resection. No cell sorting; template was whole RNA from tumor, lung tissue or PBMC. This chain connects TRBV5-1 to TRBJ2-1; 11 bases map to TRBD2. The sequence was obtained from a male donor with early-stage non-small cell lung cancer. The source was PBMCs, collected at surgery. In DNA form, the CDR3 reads TGCGCCAGCAGCTTAGCTCCGGGACTAGCGGTCCCACCCTCCTACAATGAGCAGTTCTTC. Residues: CASSLAPGLAVPPSYNEQFF.